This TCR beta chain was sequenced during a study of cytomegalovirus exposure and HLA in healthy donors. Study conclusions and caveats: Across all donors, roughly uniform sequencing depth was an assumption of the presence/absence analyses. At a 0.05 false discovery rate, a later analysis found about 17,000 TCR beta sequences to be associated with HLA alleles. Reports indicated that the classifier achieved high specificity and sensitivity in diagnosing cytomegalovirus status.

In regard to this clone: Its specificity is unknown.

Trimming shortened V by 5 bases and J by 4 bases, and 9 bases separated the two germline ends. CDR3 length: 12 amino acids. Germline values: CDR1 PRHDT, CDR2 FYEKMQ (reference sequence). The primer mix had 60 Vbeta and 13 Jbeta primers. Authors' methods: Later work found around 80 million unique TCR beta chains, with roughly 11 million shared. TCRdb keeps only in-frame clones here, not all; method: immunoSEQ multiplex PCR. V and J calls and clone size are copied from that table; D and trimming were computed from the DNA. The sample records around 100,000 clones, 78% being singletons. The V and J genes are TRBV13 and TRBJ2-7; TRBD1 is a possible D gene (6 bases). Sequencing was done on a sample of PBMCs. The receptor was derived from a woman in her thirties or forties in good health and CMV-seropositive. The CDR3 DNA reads TGTGCCAGCAGCCAGGGGACGTACGAGCAGTACTTC. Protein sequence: CASSQGTYEQYF.